This T cell receptor (beta chain) was recovered during a study of HIV-infected patients and healthy controls. Overall study findings and caveats: HIV+ repertoires were severely depleted of MAIT alpha-chain CDR3s, unlike healthy controls. Two to four months of therapy was arguably too brief to observe immune reconstitution in treated samples.

Roughly three months, about 14 weeks, into antiretroviral therapy, follow-up blood was collected. All unsorted peripheral T cells were captured because whole blood was used without fractionation. This clonotype was detected a few times. The antigen remains undetermined. Germline V gene data show CDR1 as LNHDA and CDR2 as SQIVND (reference sequence). There are 13 residues in the CDR3. The V end was cut by 3 bases, the J end by 3 bases, with 9 bases between. Around 530 ng RNA was reverse transcribed with alpha and beta constant-region primers. Alpha and beta chain libraries were made separately by chain-specific third strand synthesis with multiplexing indices. A 12-nucleotide barcode per molecule came from two concatenated random hexamers added pre-amplification. TCRdb ran MiXCR on the 5' RACE reads and lists one entry per CDR3 protein. The repertoire has around 2,200 distinct CDR3 sequences, approximately 15% of them found once; the top ten carry approximately 20%.

The sequencing here drew on blood, taken during antiretroviral therapy. This receptor was identified in an adult with HIV infection. This chain connects TRBV19 to TRBJ2-7; D is perhaps TRBD1 (5 bases). This CDR3 reads CASSIRVSYEQYF. The CDR3 region has the DNA TGTGCCAGTAGTATCAGGGTCAGCTACGAGCAGTACTTC.